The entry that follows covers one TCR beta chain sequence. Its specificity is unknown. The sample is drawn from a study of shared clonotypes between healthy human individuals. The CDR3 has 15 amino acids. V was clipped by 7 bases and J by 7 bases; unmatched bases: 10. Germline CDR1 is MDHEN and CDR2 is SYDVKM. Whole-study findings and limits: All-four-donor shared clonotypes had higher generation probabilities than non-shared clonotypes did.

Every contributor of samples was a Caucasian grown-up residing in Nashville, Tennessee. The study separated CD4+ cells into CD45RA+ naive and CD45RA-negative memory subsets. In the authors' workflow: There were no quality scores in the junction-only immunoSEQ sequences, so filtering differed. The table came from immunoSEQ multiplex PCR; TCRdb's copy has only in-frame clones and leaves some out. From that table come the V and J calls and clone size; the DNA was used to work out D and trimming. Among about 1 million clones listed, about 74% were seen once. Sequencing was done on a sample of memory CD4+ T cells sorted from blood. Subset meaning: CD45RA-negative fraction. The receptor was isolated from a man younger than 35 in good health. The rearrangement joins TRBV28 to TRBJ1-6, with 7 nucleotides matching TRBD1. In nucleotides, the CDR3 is TGTGCCAGCATCCAAGGGGGCACCCAGAATTCACCCCTCCACTTT. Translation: CASIQGGTQNSPLHF.